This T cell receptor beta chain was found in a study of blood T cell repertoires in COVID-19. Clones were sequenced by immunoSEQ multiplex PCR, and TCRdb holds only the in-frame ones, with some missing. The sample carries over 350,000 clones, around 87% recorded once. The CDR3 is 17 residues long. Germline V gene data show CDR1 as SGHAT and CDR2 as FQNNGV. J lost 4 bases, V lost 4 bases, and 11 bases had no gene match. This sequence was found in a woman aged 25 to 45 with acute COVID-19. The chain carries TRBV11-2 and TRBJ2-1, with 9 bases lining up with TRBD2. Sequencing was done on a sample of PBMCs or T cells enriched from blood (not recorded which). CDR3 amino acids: CASSYALAGLNYNEQFF. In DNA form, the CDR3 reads TGTGCCAGCAGCTACGCGCTAGCGGGGTTAAATTACAATGAGCAGTTCTTC.